The present entry profiles one T cell receptor (beta chain) with its context. These data come from a study of blood T cell repertoires in COVID-19. About the research overall: Researchers got acute and convalescent COVID-19 samples from the United States, Italy and Spain. T cells, B-cell-depleted T cells, or PBMCs provided the cDNA or gDNA that served as material.

The CDR3 sequence is 11 residues long. Trimming shortened V by 6 bases and J by 5 bases, and 10 bases separated the two germline ends. Germline V gene lookup returns CDR1 DFQATT and CDR2 SNEGSKA (reference sequence). In the authors' methods: Estimated nucleated cell counts came from reference gene primer amplification. Profiled with immunoSEQ multiplex PCR; TCRdb holds only in-frame clones, not every one. The V and J calls and clone size come from that table; D and trimming were worked out from the DNA. The table shows about 160,000 clones, with over 65% occurring only once. J is TRBJ1-1 and V is TRBV20-1, with D possibly being TRBD1 (5 bases). The TCR comes from a man between 60 and 70 years old with acute or convalescent COVID-19. The sample consisted of peripheral blood. CDR3 bases: TGCAGTGCCCGCGGGGGGACTGAAGCTTTCTTT. Protein sequence: CSARGGTEAFF.